These T cell receptor beta chains were read from a single sample in a study of cytomegalovirus exposure and HLA in healthy donors. Here immunoSEQ multiplex PCR was the method, and the copy in TCRdb shows in-frame clones only, minus some. The sample carries some 200,000 clones, more than 75% recorded once. The source material was PBMCs. All receptors come from a woman aged 18-29 years in good health and CMV-seronegative. Each CDR3 is given with its conserved first and last residue. A D gene is named only where the DNA matches it firmly. For some rows the clone size is stated as once, few or many, or as a class when expanded; others skip it.

>TRBV4-2|TRBD2|-|TRBJ2-7
TGTGCCAGCAGCCCCCACTGGGCGGGAGGATCTAGCTCCTACGAGCAGTACTTC
CASSPHWAGGSSSYEQYF
>TRBV5-6|TRBD1|-|TRBJ2-1
TGTGCCAGCAGCTTGGCGGGACAGGCAAATGAGCAGTTCTTC
CASSLAGQANEQFF
>TRBV28|TRBD1|-|TRBJ1-2
TGTGCCAGCAGTTCGGGACAGGGGAGTTTTGGCTACACCTTC
CASSSGQGSFGYTF
>TRBV18|TRBD1|-|TRBJ1-1
TGTGCCAGCTCACCGATGCGGACAGGGAATCGTCTCACTGAAGCTTTCTTT
CASSPMRTGNRLTEAFF
>TRBV9|TRBD2|-|TRBJ2-1
TGTGCCAGCAGCTCCCGAACTAGCGGGAGCAATGAGCAGTTCTTC
CASSSRTSGSNEQFF
>TRBV5-1|-|-|TRBJ2-6
TGCGCCAGCAGCTTGGTTTCGGTTTTTGAGGCCAACGTCCTGACTTTC
CASSLVSVFEANVLTF
>TRBV7-6|-|few|TRBJ1-1
TGTGCCAGCAGCTTAGGGCGGCTAGCTGAAGCTTTCTTT
CASSLGRLAEAFF
>TRBV25-1|TRBD1|-|TRBJ1-4
TGTGCCAGCAGTGCGGGAGGGACAGGGGGCCCTAATGAAAAACTGTTTTTT
CASSAGGTGGPNEKLFF
>TRBV9|TRBD1|-|TRBJ2-5
TGTGCCAGCAGCGTAGCTGGTGGCAGGGGGAAAGAGACCCAGTACTTC
CASSVAGGRGKETQYF
>TRBV7-9|-|-|TRBJ2-1
TGTGCCACTCCCTTGGACTTCAATGAGCAGTTCTTC
CATPLDFNEQFF
>TRBV2|TRBD1|-|TRBJ1-2
TGTGCCAGCAGTGCCATCAGGGGGCCTAACTATGGCTACACCTTC
CASSAIRGPNYGYTF
>TRBV5-6|TRBD2|-|TRBJ2-1
TGTGCCAGCAGCGAAGGACTAGCGGGGGACTATAATGAGCAGTTCTTC
CASSEGLAGDYNEQFF
>TRBV5-1|-|few|TRBJ1-2
TGCGCCAGCAGCCCGGATCAGGGGCTAGGTGGCTACACCTTC
CASSPDQGLGGYTF
>TRBV11-2|TRBD2|few|TRBJ2-1
TGTGCCAGCAGCATCCCTGAGCGGGGGGGCTCCTATGAGCAGTTCTTC
CASSIPERGGSYEQFF
>TRBV2|-|few|TRBJ1-4
TGTGCCAGCGATCGTGCGACAACTAATGAAAAACTGTTTTTT
CASDRATTNEKLFF
>TRBV13|-|-|TRBJ1-2
TGTGCCAGCAGCTTAGGGCCCACAGTCTATGGCTACACCTTC
CASSLGPTVYGYTF
>TRBV28|TRBD2|once|TRBJ2-7
TGTGCCAGCAGTTGGGCACGCGGGAGTTCCTACGAGCAGTACTTC
CASSWARGSSYEQYF
>TRBV28|TRBD1|-|TRBJ2-1
TGTGCCAGCAGCCCGGGACAGGCCTACAATGAGCAGTTCTTC
CASSPGQAYNEQFF
>TRBV7-9|TRBD1|-|TRBJ1-1
TGTGCCAGCAGCTTAGCCGCCGGGACAGGGGACCCTAACACTGAAGCTTTCTTT
CASSLAAGTGDPNTEAFF
>TRBV6-5|TRBD1|-|TRBJ2-7
TGTGCCAGCAGTTACGGGGACAGCTCCTACGAGCAGTACTTC
CASSYGDSSYEQYF
>TRBV11-2|-|-|TRBJ2-2
TGTGCCAGCAGTTCCCTCCGGCGTGTGGGAGCGTCCTACACCGGGGAGCTGTTTTTT
CASSSLRRVGASYTGELFF
>TRBV5-1|TRBD1|-|TRBJ2-3
TGCGCCAGCAGCTTGGGGGACAGGGATTTTGATACGCAGTATTTT
CASSLGDRDFDTQYF
>TRBV5-4|TRBD2|-|TRBJ2-7
TGTGCCAGCAGCTCCATAGCGGGAGATTGGGACGAGCAGTACTTC
CASSSIAGDWDEQYF
>TRBV19|TRBD1|-|TRBJ1-2
TGTGCCAGTAAGCGCTCAGGGGGAAACTATGGCTACACCTTC
CASKRSGGNYGYTF
>TRBV5-6|TRBD2|-|TRBJ2-7
TGTGCCAGCAGGAGCCTAGCGGGGGGTCTTTACGAGCAGTACTTC
CASRSLAGGLYEQYF
>TRBV20-1|-|-|TRBJ1-2
TGCAGTGCTGAGACCCAGGGAGGCTACACCTTC
CSAETQGGYTF
>TRBV2|TRBD2|-|TRBJ2-7
TGTGCCAGCAGTGAACTAGCGGGAGGGCCCTACGAGCAGTACTTC
CASSELAGGPYEQYF
>TRBV5-4|TRBD2|few|TRBJ2-5
TGTGCCAGCAGCTTGGGTAGCGGGGGGTATCAAGAGACCCAGTACTTC
CASSLGSGGYQETQYF
>TRBV27|TRBD1|-|TRBJ2-6
TGTGCCAGCAGTGCAGACAGGGTCGCCGGGGCCAACGTCCTGACTTTC
CASSADRVAGANVLTF
>TRBV19|-|-|TRBJ1-1
TGTGCCAGTAGTAAGGGGAAAAACACTGAAGCTTTCTTT
CASSKGKNTEAFF
>TRBV15|TRBD2|once|TRBJ2-5
TGTGCCACCAGCCCATGGACTAGCGTTGGACTAGGGGAGACCCAGTACTTC
CATSPWTSVGLGETQYF
>TRBV7-2|-|-|TRBJ2-6
TGTGCCAGCAGCTTAGAATGGGGGCTTGGGGCCAACGTCCTGACTTTC
CASSLEWGLGANVLTF
>TRBV27|TRBD2|-|TRBJ2-1
TGTGCCAGCACCCAGGGGAGCGGGGGGGAGCAGTTCTTC
CASTQGSGGEQFF
>TRBV30|-|-|TRBJ2-4
TGTGCCTGGAGTGTCCCGCCAGGAACCCGCTACTTC
CAWSVPPGTRYF
>TRBV2|-|-|TRBJ2-7
TGTGCCAGCAGTGGGTCGGAGAACGAGCAGTACTTC
CASSGSENEQYF
>TRBV11-2|-|-|TRBJ1-2
TGTGCCAGCAGCTTAGATTGGGGGGGGTCCCTTGACTATGGCTACACCTTC
CASSLDWGGSLDYGYTF
>TRBV28|-|once|TRBJ1-4
TGTGCCAGCAGTTTAAGGTCAGGGCGAGAAAAACTGTTTTTT
CASSLRSGREKLFF
>TRBV6-1|TRBD2|few|TRBJ2-7
TGTGCCAGCAGTGTATTAGCGGGGAGCTCCTACGAGCAGTACTTC
CASSVLAGSSYEQYF
>TRBV10-2|-|-|TRBJ2-7
TGCGCCAGCAGTGAGGGGGCCCACGAGCAGTACTTC
CASSEGAHEQYF
>TRBV14|TRBD2|-|TRBJ2-1
TGTGCCAGCAGCCCTATAGCGGGGGGGTACAATGAGCAGTTCTTC
CASSPIAGGYNEQFF
>TRBV19|TRBD2|-|TRBJ2-2
TGTGCCAGTCAACCTTTACTGTGGGGGGGCACCGGGGAGCTGTTTTTT
CASQPLLWGGTGELFF
>TRBV6-6|TRBD1|-|TRBJ2-7
TGTGCCAGCAGTACCCTTGGACAGGGGTCCTACGAGCAGTACTTC
CASSTLGQGSYEQYF
>TRBV7-8|-|-|TRBJ1-1
TGTGCCAGCAGCTGGACAGCGAACACTGAAGCTTTCTTT
CASSWTANTEAFF
>TRBV28|TRBD2|-|TRBJ2-4
TGTGCCAGCAGGGGAGGGAGGTTTTCCAAAAACATTCAGTACTTC
CASRGGRFSKNIQYF
>TRBV9|-|-|TRBJ1-2
TGTGCCAGCAGCGCCCAAACTCCGATCTATGGCTACACCTTC
CASSAQTPIYGYTF
>TRBV10-2|TRBD2|-|TRBJ2-5
TGCGCCAGCAGGGGAGGGGAGCAGTACTTC
CASRGGEQYF
>TRBV29-1|TRBD1|-|TRBJ1-5
TGCAGCGTTGGCAGGGGGCTAGGGCAGCCCCAGCATTTT
CSVGRGLGQPQHF
>TRBV6-5|-|-|TRBJ2-1
TGTGCCAGCAGTCAATTATTGAGTTCCTACAATGAGCAGTTCTTC
CASSQLLSSYNEQFF
>TRBV19|TRBD1|-|TRBJ1-5
TGTGCCAGCGACAGGGTTGGCAATCAGCCCCAGCATTTT
CASDRVGNQPQHF
>TRBV5-1|-|-|TRBJ2-7
TGCGCCAGCAGTCCCACAAGCGACAGCTACGAGCAGTACTTC
CASSPTSDSYEQYF
>TRBV20-1|-|-|TRBJ1-1
TGCAGTGGTACGGGAGACACTGAAGCTTTCTTT
CSGTGDTEAFF
>TRBV7-9|TRBD1|-|TRBJ2-2
TGTGCCAGCAGCTTAGGACGCGGGACAGGGGACACCGGGGAGCTGTTTTTT
CASSLGRGTGDTGELFF
>TRBV5-4|TRBD2|-|TRBJ2-3
TGTGCCAGCAGACTCCGGGGGGGCCGAACAGATACGCAGTATTTT
CASRLRGGRTDTQYF
>TRBV2|-|-|TRBJ1-1
TGTGCCAGCAACAAGAACACTGAAGCTTTCTTT
CASNKNTEAFF
>TRBV5-4|TRBD2|-|TRBJ2-5
TGTGCCAGCAGCCCGGGGACTAGCGGGCGGTACCAAGAGACCCAGTACTTC
CASSPGTSGRYQETQYF
>TRBV30|TRBD2|-|TRBJ2-7
TGTGCCTCCGGGAGCGGGACGTACGAGCAGTACTTC
CASGSGTYEQYF
>TRBV27|TRBD2|-|TRBJ2-7
TGTGCCAGCAGTTTTGGGCTAGCGGAGAACTACGAGCAGTACTTC
CASSFGLAENYEQYF